These 14 T cell receptor beta chains were sequenced from one sample in a study of T cells in Graves' hyperthyroidism and ophthalmopathy. TCR beta CDR3 region amplification was performed from RNA transcripts. In the first-round RT-PCR of the TCR CDR3, the HTBI primer set was used. TCRdb processed the multiplex PCR reads anew with MiXCR; each CDR3 protein has one entry. Of 300,000 to 450,000 distinct CDR3 sequences in the sample, about 25% were seen once. The sample comprised blood. Receptors were obtained from a man between 45 and 60 years old with Graves' hyperthyroidism.

The V gene is TRBV5-1, the J gene TRBJ2-7; no definite D call. In germline, CDR1 is SGHRS, CDR2 YFSETQ. V lost 4 bases and J 1 base, leaving 15 bases between the germline ends. The length of the CDR3 is 15 residues. CDR3 DNA sequence: TGCGCCAGCAGCCCTCACGGTACGGGTTCCTACGAGCAGTACTTC. It encodes CASSPHGTGSYEQYF.

In its sample, this clonotype was seen many times. The chain has TRBV7-2 and TRBJ2-1, with 7 bases lining up with TRBD2. CDR1 is SGHTA, CDR2 FQGNSA, per germline. The V segment lost 5 bases and the J segment 10 bases; nucleotides outside the gene matches: 17. CDR3 length: 16 amino acids. CDR3 in amino acids: CASSLAPTGRRWEQFF. In DNA form, the CDR3 reads TGTGCCAGCAGCCTTGCTCCTACCGGGAGGAGGTGGGAGCAGTTCTTC.

Worth noting for this clonotype: Being one base from a much bigger clone, this may be a read error. Because it lacks the conserved phenylalanine or tryptophan at the end, this CDR3 is likely a read error. The V gene is TRBV6-1, the J gene TRBJ2-7, with 9 bases matching TRBD2. This CDR3 has 14 amino acids. With V trimmed by 6 bases and J by 5 bases, 8 bases remained unmatched. Looked up from germline, CDR1 is MNHNS and CDR2 is SASEGT. CDR3 amino acids: CASRNSGSGHEQYL. The CDR3 DNA reads TGTGCCAGCAGGAATAGCGGGAGTGGCCACGAGCAGTACCTC.

The V call is TRBV6-2 or TRBV6-3, the J call TRBJ1-5, with 7 nucleotides matching TRBD1. CDR1 is MNHEY, CDR2 SVGEGT, per germline. The CDR3 has 16 residues. V was pared by 6 bases and J by 5 bases, with 13 bases of the junction left unmatched. As DNA, the CDR3 is TGTGCCAGCAGGACCCGGGACAGCGCCCTCCATCAGCCCCAGCATTTT. Its translation: CASRTRDSALHQPQHF.

The rearrangement uses TRBV15 and TRBJ2-5; 10 bases are a match to TRBD1. Germline V CDR1 and CDR2: LNHNV, YYDKDF (reference sequence). There are 15 residues in the CDR3. Germline trimming cut 3 bases from V and 4 bases from J; bases unmatched to any gene: 5. This CDR3 reads CATSSRDRGRETQYF. The CDR3 bases are TGTGCCACCAGCAGCCGGGACAGGGGAAGAGAGACCCAGTACTTC.

This clonotype was observed a few times. V is TRBV11-3 and J is TRBJ1-3, with TRBD1 matching over 7 bases. Germline CDR1 and CDR2: SGHNT and YENEEA. There are 15 residues in the CDR3. Trimming at V came to 4 bases and at J to 1 base, leaving 4 bases not matched to a gene. DNA of the CDR3: TGTGCCAGCAGCTATCCGACAGGGTCTGGAAACACCATATATTTT. Its protein is CASSYPTGSGNTIYF.

The chain uses TRBV20-1 and TRBJ2-7; D may be TRBD2 (5 bases). Germline CDR1 and CDR2: DFQATT and SNEGSKA (reference sequence). V dropped 3 bases and J dropped 4 bases, with 10 bases sitting between them. CDR3 length: 12 residues. CDR3 sequence: CSARLREYEQYF. CDR3 DNA: TGCAGTGCTAGGTTGAGGGAGTACGAGCAGTACTTC.

This clonotype was counted a single time. The chain carries TRBV20-1 and TRBJ2-7, with TRBD1 matching over 9 bases. With 2 bases clipped from V and 1 base from J, the junction kept 9 bases outside the gene matches. The CDR3 covers 16 residues. Germline V gene data show CDR1 as DFQATT and CDR2 as SNEGSKA (reference sequence). The CDR3 spells CSARPQWTGDSYEQYF. CDR3 coding DNA: TGCAGTGCTAGACCACAGTGGACAGGGGATTCCTACGAGCAGTACTTC.

This clonotype was counted a few times. The V and J genes are TRBV6-4 and TRBJ2-1; 9 nucleotides agree with TRBD1. Germline CDR1 reads MRHNA; CDR2 reads SNTAGT. J lost 3 bases, V lost 5 bases, and 5 bases had no gene match. The CDR3 sequence is 15 residues long. The CDR3 bases are TGTGCCAGCAGTTCCGGGACAGGGAACTACAATGAGCAGTTCTTC. The encoded protein is CASSSGTGNYNEQFF.

This clonotype was counted at least ten times. The chain recombines TRBV5-1 with TRBJ2-2, with 8 bases aligning to TRBD1. The CDR3 has 15 residues. Germline values: CDR1 SGHRS, CDR2 YFSETQ. The V segment lost 4 bases and the J segment 1 base; nucleotides outside the gene matches: 3. CDR3 loop: CASSRQGMNTGELFF. The CDR3 DNA sequence: TGCGCCAGCAGCCGACAGGGGATGAACACCGGGGAGCTGTTTTTT.

This clonotype was recorded a few times. The chain links TRBV19 to TRBJ1-1; possible D gene TRBD1, 6 bases. V was clipped by 5 bases and J by 1 base, with 14 bases between them. Germline V lookup: CDR1 LNHDA, CDR2 SQIVND (reference sequence). The CDR3 is 15 amino acids. The CDR3 nucleotides read TGTGCCAGTAGTCTACTACCGGGACAGAACACTGAAGCTTTCTTT. Protein: CASSLLPGQNTEAFF.

This clonotype has only a few counts. The chain couples TRBV7-3 to TRBJ2-1; D gene ambiguous. The germline CDR1 and CDR2 sequences are SGHTA and FQGTGA. The CDR3 loop spans 14 amino acids. V lost 2 bases and J 7 bases, leaving 12 bases between the germline ends. The CDR3 region has the DNA TGTGCCAGCAGCTTAGGTGCTGCTCGGAATGAGCAGTTCTTC. Its protein product is CASSLGAARNEQFF.

Notes on this clonotype: This may be a read error: a much more frequent sequence differs by one nucleotide. J is TRBJ2-7 and V is TRBV4-2; 9 bases agree with TRBD1. In germline, CDR1 is LGHNA, CDR2 YNFKEQ. V was pared by 4 bases and J by 6 bases, with 13 bases of the junction left unmatched. The CDR3 consists of 16 residues. In DNA, the CDR3 is TGTGCCAGCAGCCCCACCTACGACAGGGGGGGGATCGAGCAGTACTTC. Its protein is CASSPTYDRGGIEQYF.

This rearrangement joins TRBV11-3 to TRBJ2-7; D gene unclear. Trimming removed 3 bases at V and 0 bases at J, with 24 bases between. The CDR3 loop spans 19 amino acids. Germline-derived CDR1 and CDR2 are SGHNT and YENEEA. The CDR3 DNA is TGTGCCAGCAGCTTGTTGTGGGGTGGGCAGACAAGAGTCTCCTACGAGCAGTACTTC. This gives the protein CASSLLWGGQTRVSYEQYF.